Here is one T cell receptor beta chain with its context. This clone's antigen is unknown. Qualities for individual bases were not recorded, and no much larger clone is one base off. The CDR3 regions of human TCRbeta chains were analyzed by immunosequencing. The source study handled its data this way. TCRs in the repertoires were compared against a reference library of SARS-CoV-2-specific TCRs that had been generated with the MIRA antigen-specificity platform. Breadth was defined as the fraction of unique TCRs that were SARS-CoV-2-associated, and depth was defined as the fraction of total T cells that were SARS-CoV-2-associated. Each spike-specific TCR was assigned to its reactive spike region and to a CD4 or CD8 class using the MIRA data. Log10-transformed breadth and depth values were compared by one-way ANOVA with Sidak's multiple comparisons tests. TCRdb obtained this table from immuneACCESS and retained in-frame rearrangements with V and J assigned. These tables miss some clones; where compared with another copy, unresolved V genes account for less than half of the shortfall, and the remainder is unexplained. V and J calls and clone size are given by that table; D and trimming were obtained from the DNA. In all, the sample holds more than 85,000 clones, and roughly 92% of those were seen once. The top ten constitute almost 2.5% of the sample.

The sample originates from a study of T cell responses to AZD1222 COVID-19 vaccine (dated by TCRdb to the early 2020s). Notes on the research overall: TCR sequencing covered approximately 230 trial participants: 207 given two doses of AZD1222 and 26 given two doses of MenACWY control vaccine. Enrollment into the trials was organized by age into subgroups of 18-55, 56-69 and 70-plus years, and those subgroups contained roughly 140, 27 and 60 TCR-sequenced participants, respectively.

According to the study, the label for this sample's time point signals: about 28 days (+/-7) after the second vaccine dose. AZD1222 recipients given second doses at about 4 weeks or at about 12 weeks were pooled, since spike-specific TCR depth and breadth were not found to differ between the two schedules. The vaccinee samples were drawn from two UK trials, COV001 and COV002, one of which was a single-blind randomized controlled phase 2/3 trial testing AZD1222 (ChAdOx1 nCoV-19) in healthy adults. For TCRbeta chain sequencing, PBMC samples were collected from trial participants at day 0 and at day 28 after the second dose. V and J are truncated by 0 bases and 4 bases respectively, leaving an intervening sequence of 7 bases. CDR3 length: 14 amino acids, cysteine to phenylalanine. The kept DNA is CDR3 alone, 42 bases in frame from the first base. CDR1 and CDR2 (PRHDT, FYEKMQ) derive from the germline V gene (reference sequence).

What the work shows at the level of the full study, not this receptor alone: Because no samples from the day 14 peak response were available, repertoires could be characterized only after the peak T cell response. Only a handful of AZD1222 recipients were SARS-CoV-2 seropositive at baseline, limiting conclusions about previously exposed vaccinees. Spike-specific TCR breadth and depth rose significantly after two AZD1222 doses compared with day 0 and with MenACWY recipients. CD4 TCRs associated with the vaccine covered the entire spike protein, and the dominant responses were in regions 160-218 and 743-854. The 56-69-year group was small, and its depth increase did not reach significance, likely because of low power. Participants were mostly white British and included more females than males, and it was suggested by the authors that clonal diversity may have been underestimated. Reportedly, close to half of the unique spike-specific TCRs recognized epitopes lying outside the regions that are mutated in the B.1.351 and B.1.1.7 variants.

The clonotype was recovered from an adult who received the AZD1222 COVID-19 vaccine. The chain is assembled from TRBV13 and TRBJ1-3; no D gene call is confident. Sequences were derived from peripheral blood, sampled 28 days after the second AZD1222 dose. The DNA sequence follows: TGTGCCAGCAGCTTAGGGGAGCTAGGAAACACCATATATTTT. Its protein is CASSLGELGNTIYF.